The rows below give T cell receptor beta chains drawn from one sample of a study of siplizumab effects on memory and regulatory T cells. The method was immunoSEQ multiplex PCR; TCRdb's version includes in-frame clones alone and lacks a portion of them. The data contain approximately 100,000 clones, just under 95% of them singletons. Sequenced input: non-Treg CD4+ T cells sorted from blood. These receptors came from a human donor in good health. Each CDR3 is given with its conserved first and last residue. Fields, in order: CDR3 length, V gene, J gene, CDR3 protein.

CDR3 length: 12; V gene: TRBV19; J gene: TRBJ1-5; CDR3 protein: CASMGSGQPQHF
CDR3 length: 15; V gene: TRBV28; J gene: TRBJ1-3; CDR3 protein: CASSETLSSGNTIYF
CDR3 length: 13; V gene: TRBV6-5; J gene: TRBJ2-1; CDR3 protein: CASRPTSGVVNFF
CDR3 length: 11; V gene: TRBV10-3; J gene: TRBJ2-5; CDR3 protein: CAISVGETQYF
CDR3 length: 12; V gene: TRBV2; J gene: TRBJ1-2; CDR3 protein: CASSGQLYGYTF
CDR3 length: 12; V gene: TRBV4-2; J gene: TRBJ2-1; CDR3 protein: CASSGPVDEQFF
CDR3 length: 15; V gene: TRBV19; J gene: TRBJ2-7; CDR3 protein: CASSTAPGGSYEQYF
CDR3 length: 16; V gene: TRBV6-1; J gene: TRBJ2-7; CDR3 protein: CASSEGQVAGAYEQYF
CDR3 length: 15; V gene: TRBV7-2; J gene: TRBJ2-1; CDR3 protein: CASSLGLTNPDEQFF
CDR3 length: 17; V gene: TRBV14; J gene: TRBJ1-4; CDR3 protein: CASSQLAWQATNEKLFF
CDR3 length: 15; V gene: TRBV4-1; J gene: TRBJ1-2; CDR3 protein: CASSQDRGTLYGYTF
CDR3 length: 14; V gene: TRBV18; J gene: TRBJ2-5; CDR3 protein: CASSPRTEQETQYF
CDR3 length: 19; V gene: TRBV12-5; J gene: TRBJ1-6; CDR3 protein: CASGLVPGVQPFVNSPLHF
CDR3 length: 15; V gene: TRBV18; J gene: TRBJ2-2; CDR3 protein: CASSPQRRDTGELFF
CDR3 length: 15; V gene: TRBV18; J gene: TRBJ2-3; CDR3 protein: CASSRLAGGTDTQYF
CDR3 length: 15; V gene: TRBV2; J gene: TRBJ1-5; CDR3 protein: CASSVGTVGYQPQHF
CDR3 length: 13; V gene: TRBV7-2; J gene: TRBJ2-1; CDR3 protein: CASSLLGFNEQFF
CDR3 length: 14; V gene: TRBV28; J gene: TRBJ2-7; CDR3 protein: CASSSQEFSYEQYF
CDR3 length: 14; V gene: TRBV5-6; J gene: TRBJ2-2; CDR3 protein: CASSLDRNTGELFF
CDR3 length: 14; V gene: TRBV5-1; J gene: TRBJ2-7; CDR3 protein: CASSTRGGVYEQYF
CDR3 length: 15; V gene: TRBV28; J gene: TRBJ2-3; CDR3 protein: CASSVTSGGHHTQYF
CDR3 length: 15; V gene: TRBV11-2; J gene: TRBJ1-2; CDR3 protein: CASSSLTGEVVRYTF
CDR3 length: 13; V gene: TRBV5-1; J gene: TRBJ1-1; CDR3 protein: CASSLPATTEAFF
CDR3 length: 14; V gene: TRBV2; J gene: TRBJ1-2; CDR3 protein: CASRAREGPYGYTF
CDR3 length: 12; V gene: TRBV28; J gene: TRBJ2-5; CDR3 protein: CASSPWPDRQYF
CDR3 length: 15; V gene: TRBV6-5; J gene: TRBJ1-1; CDR3 protein: CASSARDRPNTEAFF
CDR3 length: 13; V gene: TRBV6-6; J gene: TRBJ2-2; CDR3 protein: CASSAGNAGELFF
CDR3 length: 17; V gene: TRBV7-2; J gene: TRBJ2-3; CDR3 protein: CASSLGSGLAGDNTQYF
CDR3 length: 16; V gene: TRBV7-3; J gene: TRBJ2-3; CDR3 protein: CASSSYSGGAKDTQYF
CDR3 length: 14; V gene: TRBV2; J gene: TRBJ2-5; CDR3 protein: CASRGSGGQETQYF
CDR3 length: 16; V gene: TRBV7-3; J gene: TRBJ2-1; CDR3 protein: CASSSSGGSFYNEQFF
CDR3 length: 13; V gene: TRBV6-5; J gene: TRBJ2-1; CDR3 protein: CASSNGGNNEQFF
CDR3 length: 15; V gene: TRBV7-9; J gene: TRBJ2-1; CDR3 protein: CASSSGRGSYNEQFF
CDR3 length: 15; V gene: TRBV5-1; J gene: TRBJ2-7; CDR3 protein: CASTPVGGSSDEQYF
CDR3 length: 14; V gene: TRBV5-6; J gene: TRBJ2-7; CDR3 protein: CASKPSGPYYEQYF
CDR3 length: 15; V gene: TRBV2; J gene: TRBJ2-1; CDR3 protein: CASNQQGAGKNEQFF
CDR3 length: 17; V gene: TRBV7-2; J gene: TRBJ2-1; CDR3 protein: CASSSHSGLSSYNEQFF
CDR3 length: 14; V gene: TRBV6-1; J gene: TRBJ1-2; CDR3 protein: CASSPLQGVYGYTF
CDR3 length: 13; V gene: TRBV5-6; J gene: TRBJ1-6; CDR3 protein: CASSVDRDSPLHF
CDR3 length: 12; V gene: TRBV7-2; J gene: TRBJ2-1; CDR3 protein: CASSFSRTEQFF
CDR3 length: 12; V gene: TRBV7-9; J gene: TRBJ2-4; CDR3 protein: CATGTGNHIQYF
CDR3 length: 13; V gene: TRBV11-2; J gene: TRBJ1-1; CDR3 protein: CASSLGINTEAFF
CDR3 length: 19; V gene: TRBV2; J gene: TRBJ2-4; CDR3 protein: CASRPGTSGAAPAKNIQYF
CDR3 length: 13; V gene: TRBV6-6; J gene: TRBJ2-7; CDR3 protein: CASSYRDRDEQYF
CDR3 length: 11; V gene: TRBV7-9; J gene: TRBJ2-3; CDR3 protein: CASSYVDTQYF
CDR3 length: 13; V gene: TRBV18; J gene: TRBJ1-1; CDR3 protein: CASSAQGNTEAFF
CDR3 length: 15; V gene: TRBV5-1; J gene: TRBJ2-7; CDR3 protein: CASSFTGGPAYEQYF
CDR3 length: 14; V gene: TRBV6-5; J gene: TRBJ2-1; CDR3 protein: CASSFRPSVNEQFF
CDR3 length: 15; V gene: TRBV7-2; J gene: TRBJ2-7; CDR3 protein: CASSLAGVPTYEQYF
CDR3 length: 14; V gene: TRBV19; J gene: TRBJ2-3; CDR3 protein: CASTDRGPADTQYF
CDR3 length: 13; V gene: TRBV5-1; J gene: TRBJ1-1; CDR3 protein: CASSGSMNTEAFF
CDR3 length: 12; V gene: TRBV19; J gene: TRBJ1-5; CDR3 protein: CASSIWGQPQHF
CDR3 length: 13; V gene: TRBV6-4; J gene: TRBJ1-5; CDR3 protein: CASSENGLQPQHF
CDR3 length: 14; V gene: TRBV18; J gene: TRBJ2-2; CDR3 protein: CASSAGTPTGELFF
CDR3 length: 14; V gene: TRBV7-2; J gene: TRBJ2-7; CDR3 protein: CASSRQGISYEQYF
CDR3 length: 15; V gene: TRBV28; J gene: TRBJ2-7; CDR3 protein: CASRPGQWKSYEQYF
CDR3 length: 17; V gene: TRBV5-1; J gene: TRBJ1-6; CDR3 protein: CASSWGVRSSYNSPLHF
CDR3 length: 17; V gene: TRBV5-1; J gene: TRBJ2-5; CDR3 protein: CASSLVQLRLQEETQYF